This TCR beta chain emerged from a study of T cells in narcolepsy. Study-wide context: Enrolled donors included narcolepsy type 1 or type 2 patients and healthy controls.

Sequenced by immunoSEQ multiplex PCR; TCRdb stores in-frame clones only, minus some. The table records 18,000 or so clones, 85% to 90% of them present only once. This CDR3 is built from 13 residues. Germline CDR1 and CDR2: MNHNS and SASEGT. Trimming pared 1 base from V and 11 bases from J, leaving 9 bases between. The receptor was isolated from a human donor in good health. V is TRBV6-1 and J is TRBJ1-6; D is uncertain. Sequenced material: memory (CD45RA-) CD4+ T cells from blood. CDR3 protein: CASSEGIGAPLHF. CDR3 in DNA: TGTGCCAGCAGTGAAGGCATAGGCGCACCCCTCCACTTT.